A selection of T cell receptor beta chains follows, all from one sample in a study of T cell repertoires in cytomegalovirus infection. TCRdb recomputed calls from the reads with MiXCR, one row per CDR3 protein. This table holds roughly 800,000 distinct CDR3 sequences, about 29% found once. No antigen has been assigned to these receptors. Sequencing was performed on cultured CD8+ T cells from PBMCs, taken from culture after CMV antigen stimulation. These receptors all come from a human donor in good health (CMV status not recorded). Some clones in this sample may be carry-over from other donors' samples. Both conserved end residues are part of each CDR3.

j_call	v_call	cdr3_aa
TRBJ2-7	TRBV7-9	CASSFGTSGVRSYEQYF
TRBJ2-1	TRBV7-7	CASSLWTSGNNEQFF
TRBJ1-2	TRBV20-1	CSAQKPGTGNNYGYTF
TRBJ2-7	TRBV7-2	CASSLDPDEQYF
TRBJ2-3	TRBV4-1	CASSHRADTQYF
TRBJ2-7	TRBV5-4	CASSLGSSLSYEQYF
TRBJ1-1	TRBV12-3/TRBV12-4	CAIRQGAYTEAFF
TRBJ2-3	TRBV6-6	CASSYSASSTDTQYF
TRBJ1-2	TRBV7-6	CASSLGPGEKKDYGYTF
TRBJ1-2	TRBV27	CASSSTTRRYNYGYTF
TRBJ2-1	TRBV6-2/TRBV6-3	CASIRGGPDNEQFF
TRBJ2-5	TRBV5-6	CASSLGGTGTETQYF
TRBJ2-7	TRBV29-1	CSVEVQTASYEQYF
TRBJ1-2	TRBV6-1	CASSEFYGYTF
TRBJ2-1	TRBV2	CASSEAPGLAINEQFF
TRBJ1-2	TRBV19	CASSIDYREGANYGYTF
TRBJ2-1	TRBV29-1	CSAELAGGPPEQFF
TRBJ2-5	TRBV4-1	CASSPSGTPETQYF
TRBJ1-1	TRBV6-1	CASSWRGEETEAFF
TRBJ1-1	TRBV7-6	CASSSGTGGLGAFF
TRBJ1-1	TRBV19	CASSPQVNTEAFF
TRBJ1-1	TRBV7-2	CASSLDRGITEAFF
TRBJ2-3	TRBV7-8	CASMNGQGRYTDTQYF
TRBJ2-1	TRBV7-8	CASSFPGTPRAYEQFF
TRBJ2-4	TRBV6-1	CATRQGNIQYF
TRBJ1-4	TRBV28	CASSYGQTLYEKLFF
TRBJ1-1	TRBV11-2	CASSLDGQELGTEAFF
TRBJ2-5	TRBV12-3/TRBV12-4	CASSLSEGSETQYF
TRBJ2-1	TRBV7-6	CASSLTESGGQEQFF
TRBJ1-5	TRBV27	CASSLYGRGSNQPQHF
TRBJ2-1	TRBV12-5	CASEAGGFEQFF
TRBJ1-5	TRBV2	CASSLGRGLHQPQHF
TRBJ1-4	TRBV27	CASGDFGTNEKLFF
TRBJ1-1	TRBV20-1	CSASNRQGNTEAFF
TRBJ2-2	TRBV12-5	CAPRGDTGELFF